This note documents a single TCR beta chain sequence. This entry comes from a study of regulatory T cells in long-lasting Graves disease. Arm-PCR of CDR3 regions with iRepertoire HTBI primers generated TCR beta libraries. Each CDR3 protein gets one entry after TCRdb re-called the multiplex PCR reads with MiXCR. The table records 450,000 or so distinct CDR3 sequences, 20% to 25% of them present only once. Germline loops: CDR1 MNHEY, CDR2 SMNVEV (reference sequence). V shed 0 bases, J shed 9 bases, and the junction held 15 bases outside the gene matches. This CDR3 region has 18 residues. The time point denotes: persistent/refractory GD, antithyroid drugs over 5 years with positive TRAb. RNA from PBMCs was the source of the TCR library.

The sample here was peripheral blood mononuclear cells (PBMCs), taken when the disease was refractory, from a patient treated with antithyroid drugs. J is TRBJ2-1 and V is TRBV27; 9 bases agree with TRBD2. The TCR originated in a female donor with Graves disease. CDR3 nucleotide sequence: TGTGCCAGCAGTTTATCGACGGTTGGGGCGGGAGGGTCGGGTGAGCAGTTCTTC. It is translated as CASSLSTVGAGGSGEQFF.